This is a list of T cell receptor beta chains from one sample in a study of shared clonotypes between healthy human individuals. The table came from immunoSEQ multiplex PCR; TCRdb's copy has only in-frame clones and leaves some out. The sample contains approximately 1,500,000 clones, approximately 98% of which appear only once. The specimen sequenced was naive CD4+ T cells sorted from blood. Receptor source: a man aged 30-40 years in good health. Each CDR3 is given with its conserved first and last residue. Fields, in order: J gene, V gene, D gene, clone size, CDR3 protein, CDR3 DNA. A D gene is named only where the DNA matches it firmly. A clone size is listed for some rows: how often the clone was seen (once, few, many), or a class if it is expanded.

>TRBJ1-4|TRBV25-1|.|.
CASSEWSGVGEKLFF
TGTGCCAGCAGTGAATGGTCAGGGGTGGGTGAAAAACTGTTTTTT
>TRBJ1-2|TRBV6-1|.|.
CASSDRYGYTF
TGTGCCAGCAGCGACAGGTACGGCTACACCTTC
>TRBJ2-7|TRBV11-2|.|.
CASSFSYEQYF
TGTGCCAGCAGCTTTAGCTACGAGCAGTACTTC
>TRBJ2-7|TRBV7-8|.|.
CASRHGSYEQYF
TGTGCCAGCAGACATGGGTCCTACGAGCAGTACTTC
>TRBJ2-5|TRBV5-4|.|.
CASSAREKETQYF
TGTGCCAGCAGCGCGCGGGAAAAAGAGACCCAGTACTTC
>TRBJ2-1|TRBV28|TRBD2|.
CASSFSFVAGTNEQFF
TGTGCCAGCAGTTTTTCGTTCGTAGCGGGGACCAATGAGCAGTTCTTC
>TRBJ1-2|TRBV5-1|.|.
CASSIVTDYPNYGYTF
TGCGCCAGCAGCATAGTGACAGACTACCCAAACTATGGCTACACCTTC
>TRBJ1-2|TRBV28|.|.
CASRQGRGGYTF
TGTGCCAGCAGACAGGGAAGGGGTGGCTACACCTTC
>TRBJ2-5|TRBV2|TRBD1|.
CASSLDRGSVETQYF
TGTGCCAGCAGCCTAGACAGGGGGTCAGTTGAGACCCAGTACTTC
>TRBJ2-5|TRBV27|.|.
CASSQAHQETQYF
TGTGCCAGCAGTCAGGCTCACCAAGAGACCCAGTACTTC
>TRBJ2-6|TRBV25-1|.|once
CASSAYSGANVLTF
TGTGCCAGCAGCGCTTACTCTGGGGCCAACGTCCTGACTTTC
>TRBJ2-5|TRBV25-1|.|once
CASSSLYQETQYF
TGTGCCAGCAGTAGCCTGTACCAAGAGACCCAGTACTTC
>TRBJ2-7|TRBV28|TRBD1|.
CASSLDRVKHEQYF
TGTGCCAGCAGCCTTGACAGGGTGAAACACGAGCAGTACTTC
>TRBJ2-7|TRBV4-2|.|.
CASSQDGSGKYEQYF
TGTGCCAGCAGCCAAGATGGGTCCGGGAAGTACGAGCAGTACTTC
>TRBJ1-3|TRBV7-2|.|.
CASSPDSGSGNTIYF
TGTGCCAGCAGCCCCGACAGCGGATCTGGAAACACCATATATTTT
>TRBJ2-3|TRBV19|.|.
CASSKPDSWQGQSDTQYF
TGTGCCAGTAGTAAGCCCGACAGTTGGCAGGGGCAATCAGATACGCAGTATTTT
>TRBJ2-1|TRBV2|TRBD2|.
CASQVLANEQFF
TGTGCCAGTCAGGTACTAGCGAATGAGCAGTTCTTC
>TRBJ1-2|TRBV9|.|once
CASSVLGVGYTF
TGTGCCAGCAGCGTTTTAGGGGTTGGCTACACCTTC